The 20 T cell receptor beta chains below were found in one sample sequenced in a study of cytomegalovirus exposure and HLA in healthy donors. The PCR had 60 Vbeta and 13 Jbeta primers. TCRdb's table, derived via immunoSEQ multiplex PCR, lists solely in-frame clones and lacks some. The table lists fewer than 130,000 clones, about 79% of them singletons. What was sequenced was PBMCs. These receptors were collected from a man aged 45-65 years in good health and CMV-seropositive.

This chain connects TRBV10-1 to TRBJ1-5; a weak D match, TRBD1 (5 bases). This CDR3 is built from 12 residues. Germline V gives CDR1 WNHNN, CDR2 SYGVQD (reference sequence). V was shortened by 3 bases and J by 14 bases, with 14 bases between the two germline ends. The CDR3: CASSDSGGRKHF. CDR3 DNA: TGCGCCAGCAGTGACTCGGGGGGACGGAAGCATTTT.

The chain couples TRBV12-5 to TRBJ2-3; the match to TRBD2 covers 9 bases. Germline V CDR1 and CDR2: LGHNT, FRNRAP. Trimming took 1 base from V and 4 from J; bases not matched to a gene: 3. The CDR3 has 15 amino acids. DNA for the CDR3: TGTGCTAGTGGTTTGGCAAGACTAGCGGCAGATACGCAGTATTTT. Translating it yields CASGLARLAADTQYF.

The V gene is TRBV10-3, the J gene TRBJ1-2; D is undetermined. In germline, CDR1 is ENHRY, CDR2 SYGVKD. The CDR3 runs to 11 residues. Trimming took off 5 bases at V and 11 bases at J, with 12 bases between the two ends. The CDR3, as DNA: TGTGCCATCAGTCCGGGATTTGGGTACACCTTC. Residues: CAISPGFGYTF.

The rearrangement uses TRBV5-1 and TRBJ2-1; 9 nucleotides line up with TRBD2. With V trimmed by 4 bases and J by 7 bases, 15 bases remained unmatched. This CDR3 has 17 amino acids. The V gene's germline CDR1 is SGHRS and CDR2 YFSETQ. The CDR3, as DNA: TGCGCCAGCAGCCCTGGGATGAGCGGGAGGAGGGGGAATGAGCAGTTCTTC. Protein sequence: CASSPGMSGRRGNEQFF. The full variable domain, its missing parts supplied by reference TRBV5-1 and TRBJ2-1, is KAGVTQTPRYLIKTRGQQVTLSCSPISGHRSVSWYQQTPGQGLQFLFEYFSETQRNKGNFPGRFSGRQFSNSRSEMNVSTLELGDSALYLCASSPGMSGRRGNEQFFGPGTRLTVL.

This clone was recorded only once. V gene TRBV6-6 combines with J gene TRBJ1-5; tentative D call: TRBD1 (5 bases). Germline lookup yields CDR1 MNHNY and CDR2 SVGAGI (reference sequence). CDR3 size: 15 residues. The germline V and J ends were trimmed by 4 bases and 4 bases, with 14 bases remaining between them. CDR3 sequence reads: CASSFRDSLNQPQHF. CDR3 sequence (DNA): TGTGCCAGCAGTTTCCGGGACTCCCTGAATCAGCCCCAGCATTTT.

The chain has TRBV5-5 and TRBJ1-2; the match to TRBD1 covers 8 bases. In germline, CDR1 is SGHKS, CDR2 YYEKEE (reference sequence). V was clipped by 4 bases and J by 8 bases; unmatched bases: 7. The CDR3 loop spans 13 amino acids. Here the CDR3 reads CASSQTGAPGYTF. DNA for the CDR3: TGTGCCAGCAGCCAGACAGGGGCCCCGGGCTACACCTTC.

The V and J genes are TRBV5-1 and TRBJ2-7; TRBD1 agrees at 12 bases. From germline, CDR1 is SGHRS and CDR2 YFSETQ. J lost 9 bases, V lost 4 bases, and 14 bases had no gene match. The CDR3 length is 16 residues. The CDR3, as DNA: TGCGCCAGCAGCGCCAACTCGGGACAGGGGGCCTTAGGGCAGTACTTC. It codes for CASSANSGQGALGQYF.

This sequence joins TRBV12-5 and TRBJ2-7; TRBD1 agrees at 7 bases. Trimming at V came to 7 bases and at J to 6 bases, leaving 12 bases not matched to a gene. Per the germline V gene, CDR1 is LGHNT and CDR2 is FRNRAP. The CDR3 length is 14 residues. In DNA form, the CDR3 reads TGTGCTAGTGCTCCTACAGGGGTCTCTTCCGAGCAGTACTTC. It is translated as CASAPTGVSSEQYF.

A few counts support this clone. The rearrangement links TRBV19 to TRBJ1-1; D is undetermined. The ends were cut back, 7 bases at V and 7 bases at J, with 16 bases in the middle. CDR3 size: 13 residues. The germline CDR1 and CDR2 sequences are LNHDA and SQIVND (reference sequence). CDR3 sequence (DNA): TGTGCCAGTACCCGGGAAAGCGTCCGTGAAGCTTTCTTT. Translation: CASTRESVREAFF.

This chain joins TRBV9 and TRBJ2-1; 11 nucleotides align to TRBD2. The CDR3 contains 14 residues. The germline V gene encodes CDR1 SGDLS and CDR2 YYNGEE. J lost 16 bases, V lost 3 bases, and 12 bases had no gene match. CDR3 protein: CASSEGLAGGSQFF. The DNA for the CDR3 is TGTGCCAGCAGCGAGGGGCTAGCGGGAGGTTCCCAATTCTTC.

This rearrangement joins TRBV4-2 to TRBJ2-1, with TRBD1 matching 9 bases. V was clipped by 4 bases and J by 7 bases; unmatched bases: 5. Germline CDR1 is LGHNA and CDR2 is YNFKEQ. The CDR3 length is 14 residues. CDR3 in amino acids: CASSPTGGYNEQFF. Written as DNA, the CDR3 is TGTGCCAGCAGCCCGACAGGGGGGTATAATGAGCAGTTCTTC.

The sample holds one count of this clone. Distinct nucleotide sequences in the sample also encode this CDR3. CDR3 residues: CASSLQGVGTEAFF. The CDR3 DNA is TGCGCCAGCAGCTTACAAGGGGTTGGCACTGAAGCTTTCTTT. J is TRBJ1-1 and V is TRBV5-1; a possible D gene is TRBD1 (5 bases). The germline V gene has CDR1 SGHRS and CDR2 YFSETQ. The CDR3 extends over 14 amino acids. Trimming pared 2 bases from V and 4 bases from J, leaving 12 bases between.

The chain links TRBV6-6 to TRBJ1-1; a possible D gene is TRBD1 (6 bases). V was pared by 0 bases and J by 4 bases, with 9 bases between. Germline V gives CDR1 MNHNY, CDR2 SVGAGI (reference sequence). The CDR3 covers 14 residues. As DNA, the CDR3 is TGTGCCAGCAGTTACTCGGTCAGGGGCACTGAAGCTTTCTTT. Translating gives CASSYSVRGTEAFF.

There are a few counts of this clone. This chain links TRBV7-9 with TRBJ2-3; no definite D call. The CDR3 covers 16 residues. The V gene's germline CDR1 is SEHNR and CDR2 FQNEAQ (reference sequence). V lost 0 bases and J lost 0, with 10 bases in between. This CDR3 reads CASSLALTGSTDTQYF. As DNA, the CDR3 is TGTGCCAGCAGCTTAGCCCTGACTGGGAGCACAGATACGCAGTATTTT. Full variable domain (remainder filled in from reference TRBV7-9 and TRBJ2-3): DTGVSQNPRHKITKRGQNVTFRCDPISEHNRLYWYRQTLGQGPEFLTYFQNEAQLEKSRLLSDRFSAERPKGSFSTLEIQRTEQGDSAMYLCASSLALTGSTDTQYFGPGTRLTVL.

This chain uses TRBV6-1 with TRBJ1-2; 7 bases align to TRBD1. Unmatched junction bases numbered 7, after V lost 10 bases and J lost 2 bases. The germline gives CDR1 MNHNS, CDR2 SASEGT. The CDR3 totals 13 residues. In DNA form, the CDR3 reads TGTGCCACCGGACCGGGACAGAACTATGGCTACACCTTC. Protein product: CATGPGQNYGYTF.

The chain carries TRBV2 and TRBJ2-5; a possible D gene is TRBD1 (5 bases). V dropped 6 bases and J dropped 2 bases, with 13 bases sitting between them. Germline lookup yields CDR1 SNHLY and CDR2 FYNNEI. The CDR3 covers 14 residues. The CDR3 here is CASSPTDRQETQYF. The CDR3 DNA sequence: TGTGCCAGCAGCCCTACTGACAGACAAGAGACCCAGTACTTC.

The chain uses TRBV6-1 and TRBJ2-7, with D perhaps TRBD2 (6 bases). V lost 4 bases, J lost 5 bases, and 12 bases lay in between. Germline-derived CDR1 and CDR2 are MNHNS and SASEGT. The CDR3 totals 13 residues. The CDR3 DNA sequence: TGTGCCAGCAGTGCCCCCGGGGGAGACGAGCAGTACTTC. It translates to CASSAPGGDEQYF.

The chain uses TRBV5-1 and TRBJ1-2; D is perhaps TRBD1 (6 bases). CDR3 length equals 14 residues. Trimming left V 0 bases short and J 3 bases short, with 9 bases between. In germline, CDR1 is SGHRS, CDR2 YFSETQ. CDR3 sequence (DNA): TGCGCCAGCAGCTTGGGACAGGCGGACTATGGCTACACCTTC. Protein sequence: CASSLGQADYGYTF.

The rearrangement links TRBV28 to TRBJ2-5; D unresolved. Trimming shortened V by 5 bases and J by 5 bases, and 12 bases separated the two germline ends. Germline V CDR1 and CDR2: MDHEN, SYDVKM. The CDR3 spans 13 residues. This CDR3 reads CASSLYVEETQYF. For the CDR3, the DNA is TGTGCCAGCAGTCTTTACGTTGAGGAGACCCAGTACTTC.

The V call is TRBV18, the J call TRBJ1-1, with unresolved D. The length of the CDR3 is 14 residues. Trimming cost V 2 bases and J 0 bases, with 7 bases left between them. The germline gives CDR1 KGHSH, CDR2 LQKENI. CDR3 sequence: CASSPSNVNTEAFF. In DNA form, the CDR3 reads TGTGCCAGCTCACCATCAAATGTGAACACTGAAGCTTTCTTT.